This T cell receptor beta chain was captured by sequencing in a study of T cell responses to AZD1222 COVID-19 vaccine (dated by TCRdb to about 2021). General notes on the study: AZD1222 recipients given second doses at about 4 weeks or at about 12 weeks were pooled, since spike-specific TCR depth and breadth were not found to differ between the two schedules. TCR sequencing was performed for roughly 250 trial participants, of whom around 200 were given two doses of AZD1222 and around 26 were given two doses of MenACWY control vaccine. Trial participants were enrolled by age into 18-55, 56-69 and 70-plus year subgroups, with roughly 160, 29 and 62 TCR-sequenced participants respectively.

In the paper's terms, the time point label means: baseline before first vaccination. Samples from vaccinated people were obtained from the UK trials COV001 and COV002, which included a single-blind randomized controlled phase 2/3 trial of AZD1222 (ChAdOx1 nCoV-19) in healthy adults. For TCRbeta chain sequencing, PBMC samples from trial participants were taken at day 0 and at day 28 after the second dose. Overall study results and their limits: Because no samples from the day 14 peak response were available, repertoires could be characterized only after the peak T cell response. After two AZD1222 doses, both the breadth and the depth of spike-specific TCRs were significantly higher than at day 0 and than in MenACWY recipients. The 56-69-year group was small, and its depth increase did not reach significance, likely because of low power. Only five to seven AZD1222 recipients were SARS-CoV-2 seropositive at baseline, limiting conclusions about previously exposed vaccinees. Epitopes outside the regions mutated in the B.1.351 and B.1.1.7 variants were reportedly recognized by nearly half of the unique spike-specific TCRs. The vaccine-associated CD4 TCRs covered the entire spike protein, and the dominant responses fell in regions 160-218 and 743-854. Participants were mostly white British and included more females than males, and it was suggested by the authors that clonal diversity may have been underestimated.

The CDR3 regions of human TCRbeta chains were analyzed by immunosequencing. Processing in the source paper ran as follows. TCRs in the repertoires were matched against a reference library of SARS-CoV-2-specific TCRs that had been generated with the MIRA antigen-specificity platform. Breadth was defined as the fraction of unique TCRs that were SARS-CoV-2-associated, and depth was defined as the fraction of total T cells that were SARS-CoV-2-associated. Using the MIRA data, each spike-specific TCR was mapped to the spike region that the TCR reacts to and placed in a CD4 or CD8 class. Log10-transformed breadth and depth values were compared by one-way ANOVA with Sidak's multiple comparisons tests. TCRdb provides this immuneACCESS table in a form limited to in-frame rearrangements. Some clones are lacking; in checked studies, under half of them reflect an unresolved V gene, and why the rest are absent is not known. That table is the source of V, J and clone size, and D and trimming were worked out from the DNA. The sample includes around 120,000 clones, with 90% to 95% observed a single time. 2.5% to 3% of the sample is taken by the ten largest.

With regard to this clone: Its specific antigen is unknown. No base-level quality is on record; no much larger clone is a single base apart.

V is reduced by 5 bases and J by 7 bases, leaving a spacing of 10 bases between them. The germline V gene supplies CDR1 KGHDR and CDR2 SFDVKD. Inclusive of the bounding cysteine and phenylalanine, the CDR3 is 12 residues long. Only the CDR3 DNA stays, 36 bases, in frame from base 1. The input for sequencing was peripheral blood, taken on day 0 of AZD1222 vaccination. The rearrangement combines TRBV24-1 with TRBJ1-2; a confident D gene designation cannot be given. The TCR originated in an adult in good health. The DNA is TGTGCCACCAGTGTCGGGGATTCTGGCTACACCTTC. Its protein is CATSVGDSGYTF.